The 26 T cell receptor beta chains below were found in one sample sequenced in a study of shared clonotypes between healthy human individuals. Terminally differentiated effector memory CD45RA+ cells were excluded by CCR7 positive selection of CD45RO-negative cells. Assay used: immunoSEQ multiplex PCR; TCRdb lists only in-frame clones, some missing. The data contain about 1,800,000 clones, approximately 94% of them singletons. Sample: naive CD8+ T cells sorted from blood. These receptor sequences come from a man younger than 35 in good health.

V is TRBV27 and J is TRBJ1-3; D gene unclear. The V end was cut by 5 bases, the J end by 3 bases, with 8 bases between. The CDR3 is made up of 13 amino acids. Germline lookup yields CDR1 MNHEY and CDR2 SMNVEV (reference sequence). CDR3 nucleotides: TGTGCCAGCAGTCTCTTGAATGGAAACACCATATATTTT. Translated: CASSLLNGNTIYF.

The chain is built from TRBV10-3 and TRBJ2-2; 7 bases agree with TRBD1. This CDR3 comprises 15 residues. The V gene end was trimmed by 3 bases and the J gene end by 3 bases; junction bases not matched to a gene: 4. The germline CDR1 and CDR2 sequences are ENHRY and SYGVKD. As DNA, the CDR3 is TGTGCCATCAGTGATGGACAGGTTTACACCGGGGAGCTGTTTTTT. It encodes CAISDGQVYTGELFF.

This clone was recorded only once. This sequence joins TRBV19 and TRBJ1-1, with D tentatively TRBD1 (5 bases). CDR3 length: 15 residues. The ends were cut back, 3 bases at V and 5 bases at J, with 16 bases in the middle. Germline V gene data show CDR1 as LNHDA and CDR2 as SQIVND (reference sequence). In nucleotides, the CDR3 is TGTGCCAGTAGTATCTTGGGCCAGGGCCTTACTGAAGCTTTCTTT. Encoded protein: CASSILGQGLTEAFF.

Here the CDR3 DNA reads TGTGCCAGCAGCGTACAGGGACCATCCTACGAGCAGTACTTC. Residues: CASSVQGPSYEQYF. The rearrangement links TRBV9 to TRBJ2-7; D is possibly TRBD1 or TRBD2 (5 bases each). The CDR3 sequence is 14 residues long. Germline CDR1 reads SGDLS; CDR2 reads YYNGEE. V lost 1 base to trimming and J lost 1 base, with 9 bases between them.

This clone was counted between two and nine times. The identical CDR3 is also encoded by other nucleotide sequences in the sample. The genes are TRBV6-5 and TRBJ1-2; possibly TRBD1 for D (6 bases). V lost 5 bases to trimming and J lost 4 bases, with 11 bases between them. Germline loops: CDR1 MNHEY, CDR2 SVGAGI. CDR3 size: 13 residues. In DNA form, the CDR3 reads TGTGCCAGCAGTCCGACAGGTTCCTATGGCTACACCTTC. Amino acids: CASSPTGSYGYTF.

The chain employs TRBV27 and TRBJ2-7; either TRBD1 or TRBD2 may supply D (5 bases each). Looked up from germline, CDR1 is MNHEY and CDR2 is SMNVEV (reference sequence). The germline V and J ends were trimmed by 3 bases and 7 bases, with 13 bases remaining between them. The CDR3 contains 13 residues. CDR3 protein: CASSFIGTGEQYF. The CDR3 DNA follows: TGTGCCAGCAGTTTTATCGGGACGGGAGAGCAGTACTTC.

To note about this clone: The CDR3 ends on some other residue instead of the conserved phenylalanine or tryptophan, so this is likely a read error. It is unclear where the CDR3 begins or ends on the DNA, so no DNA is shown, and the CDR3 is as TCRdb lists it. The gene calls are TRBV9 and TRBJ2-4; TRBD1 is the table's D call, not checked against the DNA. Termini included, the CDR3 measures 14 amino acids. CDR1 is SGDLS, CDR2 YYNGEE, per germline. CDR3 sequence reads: CASSTPTSGTGGFL.

In DNA, the CDR3 is TGTGCCAGCAGCTGGCGGGATGATGAGCAGTTCTTC. Amino acid sequence: CASSWRDDEQFF. The chain joins TRBV7-8 to TRBJ2-1, with D perhaps TRBD2 (6 bases). Trimming cost V 4 bases and J 8 bases, with 9 bases left between them. From germline, CDR1 is SGHVS and CDR2 FQNEAQ. The CDR3 totals 12 residues.

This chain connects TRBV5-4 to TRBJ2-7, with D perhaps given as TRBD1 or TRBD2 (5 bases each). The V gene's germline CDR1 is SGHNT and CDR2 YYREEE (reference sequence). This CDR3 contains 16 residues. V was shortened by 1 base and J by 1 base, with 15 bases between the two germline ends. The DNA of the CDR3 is TGTGCCAGCAGCTTGTTCCCCCGGGACGGTTCCTACGAGCAGTACTTC. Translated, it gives CASSLFPRDGSYEQYF.

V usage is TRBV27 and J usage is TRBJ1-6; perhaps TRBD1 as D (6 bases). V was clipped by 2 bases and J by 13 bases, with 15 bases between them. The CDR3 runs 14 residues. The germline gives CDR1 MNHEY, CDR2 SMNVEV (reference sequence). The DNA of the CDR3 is TGTGCCAGCAGTTTAACAGGGACCCCTAAGCCCCTCCACTTT. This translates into CASSLTGTPKPLHF.

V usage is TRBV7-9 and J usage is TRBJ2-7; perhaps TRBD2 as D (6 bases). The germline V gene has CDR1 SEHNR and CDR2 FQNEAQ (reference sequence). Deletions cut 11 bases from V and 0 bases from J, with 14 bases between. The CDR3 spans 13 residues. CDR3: CAAGQPSSYEQYF. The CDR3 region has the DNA TGTGCCGCGGGGCAGCCCTCCTCCTACGAGCAGTACTTC.

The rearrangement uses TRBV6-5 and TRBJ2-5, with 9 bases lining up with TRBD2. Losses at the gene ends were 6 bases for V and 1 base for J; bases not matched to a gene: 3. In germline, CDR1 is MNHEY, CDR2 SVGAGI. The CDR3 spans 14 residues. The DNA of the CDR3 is TGTGCCAGCAGCCTTAGCGGGAGCCAAGAGACCCAGTACTTC. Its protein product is CASSLSGSQETQYF.

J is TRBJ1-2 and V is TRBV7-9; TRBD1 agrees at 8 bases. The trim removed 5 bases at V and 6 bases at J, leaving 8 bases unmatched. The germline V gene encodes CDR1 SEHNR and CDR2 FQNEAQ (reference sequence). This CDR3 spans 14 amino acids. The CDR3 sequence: CASSLEGQDDGYTF. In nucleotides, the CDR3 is TGTGCCAGCAGCCTAGAGGGACAGGACGATGGCTACACCTTC.

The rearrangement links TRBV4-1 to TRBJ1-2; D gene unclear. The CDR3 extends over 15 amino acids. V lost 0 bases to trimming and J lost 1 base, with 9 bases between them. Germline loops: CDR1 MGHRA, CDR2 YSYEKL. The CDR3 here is CASSQDPEINYGYTF. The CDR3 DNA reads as TGCGCCAGCAGCCAAGATCCGGAGATTAACTATGGCTACACCTTC.

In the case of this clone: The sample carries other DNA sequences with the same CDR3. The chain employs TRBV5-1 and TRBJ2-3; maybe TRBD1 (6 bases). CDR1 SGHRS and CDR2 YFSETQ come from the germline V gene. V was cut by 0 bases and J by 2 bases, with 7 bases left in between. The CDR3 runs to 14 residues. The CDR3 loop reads CASSLVGATDTQYF. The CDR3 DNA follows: TGCGCCAGCAGCTTGGTGGGGGCCACAGATACGCAGTATTTT.

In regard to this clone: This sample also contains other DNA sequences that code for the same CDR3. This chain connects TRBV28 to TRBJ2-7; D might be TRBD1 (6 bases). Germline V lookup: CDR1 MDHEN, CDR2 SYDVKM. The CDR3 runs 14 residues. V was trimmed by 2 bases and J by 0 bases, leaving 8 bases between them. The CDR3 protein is CASSLGGGSYEQYF. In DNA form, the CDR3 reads TGTGCCAGCAGTTTAGGGGGCGGCTCCTACGAGCAGTACTTC.

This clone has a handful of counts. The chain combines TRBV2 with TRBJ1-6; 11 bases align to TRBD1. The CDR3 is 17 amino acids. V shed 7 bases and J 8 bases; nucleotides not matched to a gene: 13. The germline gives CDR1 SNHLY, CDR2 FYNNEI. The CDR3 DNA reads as TGTGCCAGCACTCGAGACCGGGACAGGGGGGTGTATTCACCCCTCCACTTT. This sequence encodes CASTRDRDRGVYSPLHF.

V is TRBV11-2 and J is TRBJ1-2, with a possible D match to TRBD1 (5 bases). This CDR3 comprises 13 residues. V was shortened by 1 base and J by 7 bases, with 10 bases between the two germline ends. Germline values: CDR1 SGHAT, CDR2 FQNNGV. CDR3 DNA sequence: TGTGCCAGCAGCTTAGGACAGAGCGGTGGCTACACCTTC. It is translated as CASSLGQSGGYTF.

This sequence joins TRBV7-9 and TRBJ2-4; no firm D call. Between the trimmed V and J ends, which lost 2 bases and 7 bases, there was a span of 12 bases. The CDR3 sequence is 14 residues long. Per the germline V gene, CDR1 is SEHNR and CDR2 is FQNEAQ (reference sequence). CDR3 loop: CASSLLDAENIQYF. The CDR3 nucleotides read TGTGCCAGCAGCTTATTGGATGCGGAGAACATTCAGTACTTC.

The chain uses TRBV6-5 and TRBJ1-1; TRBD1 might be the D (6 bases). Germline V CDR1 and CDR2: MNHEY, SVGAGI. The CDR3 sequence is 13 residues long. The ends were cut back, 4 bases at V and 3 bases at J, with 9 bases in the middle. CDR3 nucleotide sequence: TGTGCCAGCAGTTCCGGACAGCACACTGAAGCTTTCTTT. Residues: CASSSGQHTEAFF.

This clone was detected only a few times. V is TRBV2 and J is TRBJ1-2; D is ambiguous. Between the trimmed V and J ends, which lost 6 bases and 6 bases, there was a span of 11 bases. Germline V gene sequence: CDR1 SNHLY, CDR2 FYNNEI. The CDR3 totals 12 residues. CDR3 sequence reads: CASRVAPDGYTF. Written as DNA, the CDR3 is TGTGCCAGCAGAGTTGCCCCGGATGGCTACACCTTC.

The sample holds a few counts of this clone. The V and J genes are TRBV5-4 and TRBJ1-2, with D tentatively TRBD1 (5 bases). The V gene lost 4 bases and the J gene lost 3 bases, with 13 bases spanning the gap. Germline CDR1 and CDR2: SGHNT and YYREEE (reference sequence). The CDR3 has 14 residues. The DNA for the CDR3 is TGTGCCAGCAGCACCGGGACGGAGGACTATGGCTACACCTTC. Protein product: CASSTGTEDYGYTF.

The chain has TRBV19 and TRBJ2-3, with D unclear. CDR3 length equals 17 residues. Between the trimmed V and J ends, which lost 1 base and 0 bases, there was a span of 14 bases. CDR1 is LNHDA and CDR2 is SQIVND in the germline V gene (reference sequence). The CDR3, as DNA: TGTGCCAGTAGTATAGGAGCCGGGTCCTCTAGCACAGATACGCAGTATTTT. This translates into CASSIGAGSSSTDTQYF.

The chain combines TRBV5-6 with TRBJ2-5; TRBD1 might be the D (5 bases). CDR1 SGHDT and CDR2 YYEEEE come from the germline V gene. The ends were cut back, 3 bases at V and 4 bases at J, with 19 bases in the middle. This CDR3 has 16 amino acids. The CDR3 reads CASSYSLRVEGETQYF. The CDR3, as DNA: TGTGCCAGCAGCTACTCCCTCAGGGTCGAAGGAGAGACCCAGTACTTC.

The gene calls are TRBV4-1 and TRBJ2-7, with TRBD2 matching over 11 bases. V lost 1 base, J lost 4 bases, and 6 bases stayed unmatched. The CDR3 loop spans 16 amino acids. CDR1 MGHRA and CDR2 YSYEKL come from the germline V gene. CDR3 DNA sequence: TGCGCCAGCAGCCAAGGGGCTAGCGGGGGGACTTACGAGCAGTACTTC. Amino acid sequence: CASSQGASGGTYEQYF.

The DNA for the CDR3 is TGTGCCAGCAGCTTGGCGGTTGGGGTGAGCGCCTACGAGCAGTACTTC. It is translated as CASSLAVGVSAYEQYF. The gene calls are TRBV5-6 and TRBJ2-7; no clear D. The CDR3 has 16 amino acids. Germline V gives CDR1 SGHDT, CDR2 YYEEEE. Trimming removed 0 bases at V and 2 bases at J, with 15 bases between.